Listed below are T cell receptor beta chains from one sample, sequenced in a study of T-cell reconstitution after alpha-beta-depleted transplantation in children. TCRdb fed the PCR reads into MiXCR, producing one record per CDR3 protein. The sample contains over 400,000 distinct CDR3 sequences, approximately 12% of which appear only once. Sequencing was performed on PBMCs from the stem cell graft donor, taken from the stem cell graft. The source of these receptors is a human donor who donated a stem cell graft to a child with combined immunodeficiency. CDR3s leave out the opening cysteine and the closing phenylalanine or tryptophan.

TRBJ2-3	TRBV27	ASASRSTSTDTQY
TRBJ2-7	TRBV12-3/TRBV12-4	ASSAPMGEQY
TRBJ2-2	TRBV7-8	ASSVDRNGANTGELF
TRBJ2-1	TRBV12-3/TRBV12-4	ASTPGRNNEQF
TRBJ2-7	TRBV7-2	ASSLEGARYEQY
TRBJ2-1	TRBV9	ASSGINEQF
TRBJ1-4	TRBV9	ASSVTGSEKLF
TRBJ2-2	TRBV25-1	ASSLRDRDTGELF
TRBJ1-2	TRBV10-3	AIKRTPRDYGYT
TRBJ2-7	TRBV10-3	AISKSGKEDSYEQY
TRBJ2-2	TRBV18	ASSPLAADTGELF
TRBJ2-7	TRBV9	ASSSWGVSYEQY
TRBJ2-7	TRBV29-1	SVELAGAYEQY
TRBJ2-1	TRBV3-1	ASSPMPNEQF
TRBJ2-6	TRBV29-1	SVAAISGANVLT
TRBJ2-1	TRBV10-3	AITGTGGRVPYNEQF
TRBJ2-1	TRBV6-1	ASTRWGAAYNEQF
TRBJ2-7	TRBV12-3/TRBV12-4	ASSTGHRSYEQY
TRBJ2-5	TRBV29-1	SVEDGRVETQY
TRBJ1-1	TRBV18	ASSPNAQGTGTEAF
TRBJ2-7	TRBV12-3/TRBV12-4	ASSGQGSYEQY
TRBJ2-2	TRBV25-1	ATHPEGGDTGELF
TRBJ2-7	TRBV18	ASSPPGQGKGYEQY
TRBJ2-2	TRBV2	ASSELGGELF
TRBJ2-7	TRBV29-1	SVARSSSYEQY
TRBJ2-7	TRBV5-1	ASSSGTGPGEQY
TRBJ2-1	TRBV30	AWSLAGGMNEQF
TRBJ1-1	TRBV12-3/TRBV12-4	ASSASGRAF
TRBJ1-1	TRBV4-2	ASSQVVGGSNTEAF
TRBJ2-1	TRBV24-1	ATRRGRGDQGNNEQF
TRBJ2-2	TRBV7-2	ASSLSLGGAGELF
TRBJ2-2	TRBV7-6	ASKKDGTGELF
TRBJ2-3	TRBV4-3	ASSQGTSGSSGDTQY
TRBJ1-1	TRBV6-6	ASSYLTKNTEAF
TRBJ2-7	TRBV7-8	ASTPKIDFSYEQY
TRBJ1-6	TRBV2	ASSEAGVLSPLH
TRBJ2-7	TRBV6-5	ASSYGREGTPYEQY
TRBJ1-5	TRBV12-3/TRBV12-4	ASSKYRAPDQPQH
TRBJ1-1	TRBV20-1	SARQTRSVENTEAF
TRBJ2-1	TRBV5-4	ASSLDRNYNEQF
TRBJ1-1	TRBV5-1	ASSLEWAGDEAF
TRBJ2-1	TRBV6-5	ASSYALEQF
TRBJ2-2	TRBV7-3	ASGAGPGSTGELF
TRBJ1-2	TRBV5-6	ASSFREFYGYT
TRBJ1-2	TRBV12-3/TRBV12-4	ASYGTGGYGYT
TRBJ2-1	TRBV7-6	ASSDHAGGPLEQF
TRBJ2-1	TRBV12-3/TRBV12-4	ASSRTGQHNEQF
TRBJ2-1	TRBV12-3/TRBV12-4	ASKPGGRDEQF
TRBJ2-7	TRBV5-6	ASSHLRGSPNYEQY
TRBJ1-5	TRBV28	ASTADRRYQPQH
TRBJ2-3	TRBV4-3	ASSQDRRTGEADTQY
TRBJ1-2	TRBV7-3	ASSLMANDGYT
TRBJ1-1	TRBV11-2	ASSLLGTANTEAF
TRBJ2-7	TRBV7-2	ASSFQGALYEQY
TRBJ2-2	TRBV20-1	SSRGVSGELF
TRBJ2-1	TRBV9	ASSVGVRYNEQF
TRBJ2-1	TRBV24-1	ATSDFRARGDGPNEQF
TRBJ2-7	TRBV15	ATSREPVWEQY
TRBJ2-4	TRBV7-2	ASSPRDPLAKNIQY